The following is a TCR beta chain sequence with its context. The protocol was immunoSEQ multiplex PCR, while the TCRdb copy is restricted to in-frame clones and leaves out a portion. The sample lists about 150,000 clones; more than 85% were seen once. The data are from a study of blood T cell repertoires in COVID-19. In the study overall: Spain, Italy and the United States supplied samples that represented acute and convalescent COVID-19. Sources were T cells, B-cell-depleted T cells, or PBMCs; the material itself was cDNA or gDNA.

Per germline, CDR1 SEHNR and CDR2 FQNEAQ (reference sequence). The CDR3 has 14 residues. The junction had 7 bases not matched to a gene; V was cut back by 5 bases and J by 7 bases. During active infection, Seattle patients enrolled and were then monitored through disease. The receptor was derived from a man aged 60 to 69 with COVID-19, enrolled during active disease. Sample: peripheral blood. The J gene is TRBJ1-5, the V gene TRBV7-9; 8 positions match TRBD1. The CDR3 sequence is CASSMDRVSQPQHF. The DNA of the CDR3 is TGTGCCAGCAGCATGGACAGGGTGTCACAGCCCCAGCATTTT.